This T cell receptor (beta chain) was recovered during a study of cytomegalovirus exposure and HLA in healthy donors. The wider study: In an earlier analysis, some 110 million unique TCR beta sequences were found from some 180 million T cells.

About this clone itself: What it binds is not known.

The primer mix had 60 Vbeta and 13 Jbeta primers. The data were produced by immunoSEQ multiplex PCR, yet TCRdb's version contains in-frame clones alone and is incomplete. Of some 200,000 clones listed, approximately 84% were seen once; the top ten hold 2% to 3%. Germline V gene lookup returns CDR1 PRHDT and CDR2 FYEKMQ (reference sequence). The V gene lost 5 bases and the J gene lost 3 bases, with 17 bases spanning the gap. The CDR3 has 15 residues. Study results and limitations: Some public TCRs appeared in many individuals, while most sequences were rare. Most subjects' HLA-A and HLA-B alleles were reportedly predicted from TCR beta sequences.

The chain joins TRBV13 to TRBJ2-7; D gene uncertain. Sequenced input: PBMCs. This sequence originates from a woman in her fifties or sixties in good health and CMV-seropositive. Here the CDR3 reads CASSPQLARGYEQYF. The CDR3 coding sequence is TGTGCCAGCAGCCCCCAATTAGCCCGAGGCTACGAGCAGTACTTC.